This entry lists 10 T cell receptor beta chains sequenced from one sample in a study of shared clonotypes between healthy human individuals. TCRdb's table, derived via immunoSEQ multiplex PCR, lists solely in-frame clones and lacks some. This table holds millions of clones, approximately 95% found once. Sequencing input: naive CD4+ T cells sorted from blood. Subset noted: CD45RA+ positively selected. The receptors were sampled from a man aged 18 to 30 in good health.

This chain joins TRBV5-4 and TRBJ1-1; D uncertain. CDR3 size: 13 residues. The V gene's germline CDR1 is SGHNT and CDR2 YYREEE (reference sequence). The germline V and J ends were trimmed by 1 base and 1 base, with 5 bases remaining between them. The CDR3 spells CASSLRRNTEAFF. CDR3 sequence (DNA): TGTGCCAGCAGCTTGCGAAGGAACACTGAAGCTTTCTTT.

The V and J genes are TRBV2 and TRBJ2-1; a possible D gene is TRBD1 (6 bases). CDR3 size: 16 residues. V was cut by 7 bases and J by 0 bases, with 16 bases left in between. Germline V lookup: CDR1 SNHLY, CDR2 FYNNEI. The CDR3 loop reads CASTNTYRVSYNEQFF. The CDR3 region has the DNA TGTGCCAGCACCAACACCTACAGGGTCTCCTACAATGAGCAGTTCTTC.

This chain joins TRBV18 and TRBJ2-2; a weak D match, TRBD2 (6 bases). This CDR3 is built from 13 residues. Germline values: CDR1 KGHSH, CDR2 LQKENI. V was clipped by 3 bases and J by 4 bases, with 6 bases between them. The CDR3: CASSPEGTGELFF. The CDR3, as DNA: TGTGCCAGCTCACCGGAGGGCACCGGGGAGCTGTTTTTT.

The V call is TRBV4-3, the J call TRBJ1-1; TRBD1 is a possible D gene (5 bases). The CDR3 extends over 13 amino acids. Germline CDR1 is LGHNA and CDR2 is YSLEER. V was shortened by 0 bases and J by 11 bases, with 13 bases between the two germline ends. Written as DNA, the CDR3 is TGCGCCAGCAGCCAAGATCGTGGGGGGAGGGCTTTCTTT. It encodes CASSQDRGGRAFF.

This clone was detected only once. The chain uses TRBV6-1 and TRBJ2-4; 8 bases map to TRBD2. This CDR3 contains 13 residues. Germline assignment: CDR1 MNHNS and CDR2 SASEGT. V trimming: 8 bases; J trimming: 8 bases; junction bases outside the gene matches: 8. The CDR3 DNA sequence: TGTGCCAGCCGGGGGGGACTTGTGGACATTCAGTACTTC. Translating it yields CASRGGLVDIQYF.

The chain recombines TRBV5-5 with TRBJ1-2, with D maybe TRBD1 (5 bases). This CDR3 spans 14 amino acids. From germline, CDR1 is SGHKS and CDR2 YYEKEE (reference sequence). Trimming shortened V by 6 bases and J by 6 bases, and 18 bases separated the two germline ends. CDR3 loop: CASKLGSREDGYTF. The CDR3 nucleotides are TGTGCCAGCAAGCTTGGGTCCAGGGAGGATGGCTACACCTTC.

The DNA for the CDR3 is TGTGCCATCAGTGAGGGGCGGGAGTCGAGCGACGAGCAGTACTTC. Its protein product is CAISEGRESSDEQYF. The chain recombines TRBV10-3 with TRBJ2-7; 7 bases line up with TRBD2. V lost 2 bases to trimming and J lost 5 bases; unmatched junction nucleotides: 9. This CDR3 has 15 amino acids. CDR1 and CDR2 (germline): ENHRY, SYGVKD.

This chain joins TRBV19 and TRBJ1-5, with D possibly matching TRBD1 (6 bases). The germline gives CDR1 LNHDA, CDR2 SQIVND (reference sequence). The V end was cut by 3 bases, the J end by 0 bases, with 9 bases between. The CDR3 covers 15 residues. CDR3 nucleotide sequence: TGTGCCAGTAGTATGGACAGATATAGCAATCAGCCCCAGCATTTT. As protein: CASSMDRYSNQPQHF.

DNA of the CDR3: TGCGCCACGGCCTCCACAGATACGCAGTATTTT. It is translated as CATASTDTQYF. V usage is TRBV4-1 and J usage is TRBJ2-3; D not certain. This CDR3 region has 11 residues. The germline gives CDR1 MGHRA, CDR2 YSYEKL. The V and J ends lost 10 bases and 2 bases respectively, with 7 bases between them.

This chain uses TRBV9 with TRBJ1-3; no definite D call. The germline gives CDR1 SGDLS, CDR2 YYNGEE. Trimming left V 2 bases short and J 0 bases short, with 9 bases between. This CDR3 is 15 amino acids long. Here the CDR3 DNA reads TGTGCCAGCAGCGTCCGCCCCGACTCTGGAAACACCATATATTTT. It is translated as CASSVRPDSGNTIYF.